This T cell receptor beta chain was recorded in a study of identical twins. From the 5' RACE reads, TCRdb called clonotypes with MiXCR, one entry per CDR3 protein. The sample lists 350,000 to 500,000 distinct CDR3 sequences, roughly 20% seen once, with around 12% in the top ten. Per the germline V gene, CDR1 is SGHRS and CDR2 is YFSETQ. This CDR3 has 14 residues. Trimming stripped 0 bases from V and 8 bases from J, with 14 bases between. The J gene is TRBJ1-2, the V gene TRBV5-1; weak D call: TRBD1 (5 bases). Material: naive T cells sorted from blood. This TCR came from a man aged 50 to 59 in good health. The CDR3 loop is CASSLADSGSGYTF. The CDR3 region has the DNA TGCGCCAGCAGCTTGGCCGACAGCGGGAGCGGCTACACCTTC.